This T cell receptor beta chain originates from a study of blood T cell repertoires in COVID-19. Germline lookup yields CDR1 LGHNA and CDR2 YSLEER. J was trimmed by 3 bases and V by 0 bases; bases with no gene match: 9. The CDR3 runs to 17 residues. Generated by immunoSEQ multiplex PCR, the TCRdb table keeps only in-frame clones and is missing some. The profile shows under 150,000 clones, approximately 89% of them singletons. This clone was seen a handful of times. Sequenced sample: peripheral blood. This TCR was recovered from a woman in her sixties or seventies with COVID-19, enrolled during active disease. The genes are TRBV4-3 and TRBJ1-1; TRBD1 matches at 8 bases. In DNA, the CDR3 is TGCGCCAGCAGCCAAGATCCGGACAGGGCAGATGACACTGAAGCTTTCTTT. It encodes CASSQDPDRADDTEAFF.